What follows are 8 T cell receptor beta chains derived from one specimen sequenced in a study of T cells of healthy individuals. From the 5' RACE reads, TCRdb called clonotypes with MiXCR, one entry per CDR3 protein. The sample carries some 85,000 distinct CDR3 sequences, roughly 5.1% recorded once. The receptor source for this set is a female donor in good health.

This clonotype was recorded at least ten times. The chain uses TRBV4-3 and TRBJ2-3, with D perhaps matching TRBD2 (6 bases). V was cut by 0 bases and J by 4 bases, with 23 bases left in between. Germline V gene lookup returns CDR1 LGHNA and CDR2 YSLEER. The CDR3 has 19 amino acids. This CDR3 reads CASSQETRGWGGTPDTQYF. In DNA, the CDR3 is TGCGCCAGCAGCCAAGAGACGCGTGGGTGGGGCGGGACCCCAGATACGCAGTATTTT.

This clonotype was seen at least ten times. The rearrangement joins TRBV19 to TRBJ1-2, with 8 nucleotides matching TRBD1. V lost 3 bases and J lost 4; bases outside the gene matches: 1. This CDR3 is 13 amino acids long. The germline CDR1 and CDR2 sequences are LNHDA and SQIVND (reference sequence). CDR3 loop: CASSIDRGYGYTF. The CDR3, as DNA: TGTGCCAGTAGTATTGACAGGGGCTATGGCTACACCTTC.

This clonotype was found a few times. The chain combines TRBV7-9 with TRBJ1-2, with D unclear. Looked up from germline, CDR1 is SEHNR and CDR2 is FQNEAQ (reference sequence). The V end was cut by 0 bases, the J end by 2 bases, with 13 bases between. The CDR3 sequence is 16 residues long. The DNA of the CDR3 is TGTGCCAGCAGCTTAGCGTATGGGGAGAGAAACTATGGCTACACCTTC. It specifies CASSLAYGERNYGYTF.

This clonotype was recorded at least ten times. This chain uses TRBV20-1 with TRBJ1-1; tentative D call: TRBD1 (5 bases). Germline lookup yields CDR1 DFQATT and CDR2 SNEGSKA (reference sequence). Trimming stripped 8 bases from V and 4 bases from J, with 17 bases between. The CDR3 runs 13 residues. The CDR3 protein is CSFVNGGGTEAFF. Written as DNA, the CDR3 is TGCAGTTTCGTAAATGGGGGGGGCACTGAAGCTTTCTTT.

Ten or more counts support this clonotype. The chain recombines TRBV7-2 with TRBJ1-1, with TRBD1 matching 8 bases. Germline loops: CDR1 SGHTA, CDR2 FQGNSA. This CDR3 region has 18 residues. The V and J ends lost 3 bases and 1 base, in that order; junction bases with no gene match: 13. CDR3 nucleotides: TGTGCCAGCAGCTTGCGGGGGGGGGGGACAGGAGGGAACACTGAAGCTTTCTTT. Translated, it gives CASSLRGGGTGGNTEAFF.

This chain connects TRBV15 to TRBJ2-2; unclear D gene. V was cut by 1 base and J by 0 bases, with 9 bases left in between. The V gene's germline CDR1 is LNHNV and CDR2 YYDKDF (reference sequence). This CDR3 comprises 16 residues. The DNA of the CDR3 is TGTGCCACCAGCAGAGGAATGGGATCGAACACCGGGGAGCTGTTTTTT. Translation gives CATSRGMGSNTGELFF.

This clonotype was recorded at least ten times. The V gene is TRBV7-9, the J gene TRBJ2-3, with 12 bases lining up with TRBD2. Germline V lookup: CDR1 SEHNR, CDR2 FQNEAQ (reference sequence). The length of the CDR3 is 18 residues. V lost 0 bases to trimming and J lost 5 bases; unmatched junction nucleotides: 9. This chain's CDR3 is CASSLAPRLAGVGDTQYF. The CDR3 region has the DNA TGTGCCAGCAGCTTAGCGCCCCGACTAGCGGGAGTTGGAGATACGCAGTATTTT.

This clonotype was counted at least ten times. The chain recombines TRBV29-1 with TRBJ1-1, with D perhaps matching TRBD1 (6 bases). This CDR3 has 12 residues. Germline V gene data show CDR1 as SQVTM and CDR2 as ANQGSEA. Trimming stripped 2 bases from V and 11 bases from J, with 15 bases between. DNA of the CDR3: TGCAGCGTTGAAAAGGGGGATTTTCGGGCTTTCTTT. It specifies CSVEKGDFRAFF.